The T cell receptor (beta chain) described here comes from a study of PD-1 blockade in classical Hodgkin lymphoma. Using immunoSEQ multiplex PCR, the repertoire was profiled, and TCRdb retains in-frame clones only, with some absent. The sample includes more than 140,000 clones, about 81% of them seen just once. The germline CDR1 and CDR2 sequences are SGDLS and YYNGEE. The CDR3 length is 19 residues. Trimming left V 4 bases short and J 4 bases short, with 29 bases between. Each of the patients experienced relapse following autologous stem cell transplantation, and their brentuximab vedotin exposure differed.

Source: peripheral blood mononuclear cells (PBMCs), taken before the second cycle of nivolumab. The V and J genes are TRBV9 and TRBJ1-2; TRBD1 is a possible D gene (5 bases). This receptor was obtained from a human donor with classical Hodgkin lymphoma. The CDR3 nucleotides are TGTGCCAGCAGCTCTCGGCGTCTCGTTAACAGGCGCCTGGGCTATGGCTACACCTTC. Translation: CASSSRRLVNRRLGYGYTF. Complete variable domain (other parts from reference TRBV9 and TRBJ1-2): DSGVTQTPKHLITATGQRVTLRCSPRSGDLSVYWYQQSLDQGLQFLIQYYNGEERAKGNILERFSAQQFPDLHSELNLSSLELGDSALYFCASSSRRLVNRRLGYGYTFGSGTRLTVV.